The clone carrying this T cell receptor (beta chain) appeared a few times. This sample was taken from a study of technical replicates of blood from a handful of donors. Per the germline V gene, CDR1 is SEHNR and CDR2 is FQNEAQ (reference sequence). The J segment lost 4 bases and the V segment lost 5 bases, leaving 5 bases of the junction unmatched. The CDR3 is made up of 14 amino acids. Clones were read by immunoSEQ multiplex PCR, and TCRdb kept only the in-frame ones, dropping some. This sample has about 83,000 clones, with 91% found just once. The gene calls are TRBV7-9 and TRBJ1-5; 7 bases are a match to TRBD1. This TCR came from a human donor in good health. The sequenced sample consisted of T cells isolated from PBMCs. This chain's CDR3 is CASSGGTANQPQHF. The CDR3 nucleotides are TGTGCCAGCAGCGGCGGGACAGCGAATCAGCCCCAGCATTTT.